The source of this TCR beta chain is a study of early T cells in non-severe SARS-CoV-2 infection. Study as a whole: RNA in bulk from unsorted whole blood was sequenced, and chains were unpaired. Study-wide findings and caveats: Anti-spike CD8 responses were favored in VDJdb matching, and private and CD4 specificities were missed.

This CDR3 is built from 14 residues. Germline values: CDR1 SGHVS, CDR2 FNYEAQ. A remark on this clonotype: Antigen unknown. A much larger clonotype is one base distant, so this may be a read error.

cDNA molecules, individually, were tagged with unique molecular identifiers. TCRdb analysed the 5' RACE reads with MiXCR anew, one entry per CDR3 protein. The sample carries 30,000 to 45,000 distinct CDR3 sequences, over 3.5% recorded once. This clonotype was sampled from an adult who was a healthcare worker with PCR-confirmed SARS-CoV-2 infection or an uninfected control (not recorded which). Sequencing was carried out using whole blood. The chain has TRBV7-6 and TRBJ2-3; TRBD1 matches 7 bases. CDR3: CVSSLDRATDTQYF. Here the CDR3 DNA reads TGTGTCAGCAGCTTAGACAGGGCCACAGATACGCAGTATTTT.